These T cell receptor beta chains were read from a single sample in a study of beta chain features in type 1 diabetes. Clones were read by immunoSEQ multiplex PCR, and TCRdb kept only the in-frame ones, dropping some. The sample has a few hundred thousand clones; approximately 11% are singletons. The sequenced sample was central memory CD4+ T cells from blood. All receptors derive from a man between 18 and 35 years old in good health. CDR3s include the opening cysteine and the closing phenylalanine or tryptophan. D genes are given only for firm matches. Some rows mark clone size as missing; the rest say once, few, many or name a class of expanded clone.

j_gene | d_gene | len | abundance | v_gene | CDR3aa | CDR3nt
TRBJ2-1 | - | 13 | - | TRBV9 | CASSVFDGNEQFF | TGTGCCAGCAGCGTATTTGACGGCAATGAGCAGTTCTTC
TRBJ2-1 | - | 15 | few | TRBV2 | CASTANSGSYNEQFF | TGTGCCAGTACAGCCAATAGCGGATCCTACAATGAGCAGTTCTTC
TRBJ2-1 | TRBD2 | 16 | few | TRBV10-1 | CASSEISGSGRNEQFF | TGCGCCAGCAGTGAGATTAGCGGGAGCGGCCGTAATGAGCAGTTCTTC
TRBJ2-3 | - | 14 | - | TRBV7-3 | CASSSRGWPDTQYF | TGTGCCAGCAGCTCTCGGGGGTGGCCAGATACGCAGTATTTT
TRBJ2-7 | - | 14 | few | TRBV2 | CASSGTREIYEQYF | TGTGCCAGCAGTGGGACAAGGGAAATCTACGAGCAGTACTTC
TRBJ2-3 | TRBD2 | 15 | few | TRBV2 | CASRRTSGWTDTQYF | TGTGCCAGCAGAAGGACTAGCGGGTGGACAGATACGCAGTATTTT
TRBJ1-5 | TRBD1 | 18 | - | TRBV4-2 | CASSQGDREEWGNQPQHF | TGTGCCAGCAGCCAAGGAGACAGGGAGGAGTGGGGCAATCAGCCCCAGCATTTT
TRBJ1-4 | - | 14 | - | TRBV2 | CATRSGGTNEKLFF | TGTGCCACCCGGAGTGGGGGGACTAATGAAAAACTGTTTTTT
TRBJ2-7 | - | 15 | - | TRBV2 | CASRTQAGVDNEQYF | TGTGCCAGCCGAACTCAGGCAGGGGTTGACAACGAGCAGTACTTC
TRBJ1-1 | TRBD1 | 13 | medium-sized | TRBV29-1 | CSVKGQGNTEAFF | TGCAGCGTCAAGGGACAGGGAAACACTGAAGCTTTCTTT
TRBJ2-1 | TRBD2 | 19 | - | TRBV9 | CASSVDGTSRVGGRNEQFF | TGTGCCAGCAGCGTAGATGGGACTAGCCGTGTCGGCGGTCGCAATGAGCAGTTCTTC